This note documents a single TCR beta chain sequence. These data belong to a study of blood T cell repertoires in COVID-19. Study at large: There were acute and convalescent COVID-19 samples, and they came from the United States, Italy and Spain. T cells, B-cell-depleted T cells, or PBMCs supplied cDNA or gDNA.

The participants were between roughly 18 and 100 years old and came from about two dozen US areas. Symptom resolution, clearance, or two negative PCRs marked the recovered donors of Cohort 3. The data were produced by immunoSEQ multiplex PCR, yet TCRdb's version contains in-frame clones alone and is incomplete. Among hundreds of thousands of clones listed, roughly 90% were seen once. The receptor was isolated from a man aged 55 to 70 who had recovered from COVID-19. The sequencing input was PBMCs or T cells enriched from blood (not recorded which).

In nucleotides, the CDR3 is TGTGCCAGCAGCCCCGGGGGGCCTGGGAATCAGCCCCAGCATTTT. Translation gives CASSPGGPGNQPQHF. The chain links TRBV7-9 to TRBJ1-5; D may be TRBD1 (6 bases). With 5 bases removed from V and 4 bases from J, the gap between germline ends came to 15 bases. The CDR3 runs 15 residues. CDR1 is SEHNR, CDR2 FQNEAQ, per germline (reference sequence). The entire variable domain, with the rest obtained from reference TRBV7-9 and TRBJ1-5, is as follows: DTGVSQNPRHKITKRGQNVTFRCDPISEHNRLYWYRQTLGQGPEFLTYFQNEAQLEKSRLLSDRFSAERPKGSFSTLEIQRTEQGDSAMYLCASSPGGPGNQPQHFGDGTRLSIL.